The subject of this entry is one T cell receptor beta chain. This clonotype showed up just a few times. Its antigen has not been determined. Per-base quality was not reported, and no clone a single base away is much larger than it. Relative to germline, V is missing 8 bases and J is missing 1 base, with 3 bases of the junction outside any gene match. CDR1 MNHEY and CDR2 SMNVEV are derived from the germline V gene (reference sequence). From its cysteine to its phenylalanine, the CDR3 spans 14 amino acids. Only the CDR3 part of the read is kept: 42 bases, read in frame from the first base. A patient counted as having stable Graves' hyperthyroidism if no progression to ophthalmopathy occurred over 18 months of follow-up. The hyperthyroidism patients were between 18 and 65 years old and newly diagnosed, with a disease duration of less than 2 months. Any patient with an uncontrolled infection, another autoimmune disease, pregnancy or lactation was excluded. Clinical symptoms, serum thyroxine and TRAb, thyroid ultrasound, and orbital computed tomography formed the basis for the diagnoses. Ficoll-Paque density gradient centrifugation was used to isolate PBMCs from about 10 ml of fresh peripheral blood. Total RNA was extracted using Trizol reagent, and RNA quality was assessed on an Agilent 2100 Bioanalyzer.

The data are from a study of T cells in Graves' hyperthyroidism and ophthalmopathy (dated by TCRdb to the late 2010s). About the study as a whole: Peripheral blood was collected at initial diagnosis, before any treatment. To identify TCR V-J signatures that set the groups apart, the researchers used a discovery cohort of 100 patients, made up of around 42 with Graves' ophthalmopathy and 57 with stable Graves' hyperthyroidism. Prospective prediction of ophthalmopathy was tested in an independent validation cohort consisting of 18 to 20 hyperthyroidism patients and some 16 patients who later progressed to ophthalmopathy. The 95 to 100 discovery patients were divided at random into training and test sets in a 7:3 ratio. The study also compared thyroid tissue and blood T-cell repertoires from over 5 Graves' hyperthyroidism patients. Once sampling was done, hyperthyroidism patients were given methimazole at a starting dose of 30 mg daily, whereas ophthalmopathy patients were given high-dose intravenous methylprednisolone. The paper describes TCR Vbeta CDR3 sequencing of more than 120 peripheral blood samples, made up of roughly 45 ophthalmopathy patients, some 80 hyperthyroidism patients and 17 progressor patients.

General study outcomes and caveats: Ophthalmopathy was separated from stable hyperthyroidism by a 13 V-J signature model, with around 90% sensitivity and approximately 81% specificity obtained in cross-validation and 80%/75% obtained in testing. Sample size was not statistically predetermined, and investigators were not blinded to group allocation. In validation, progression to ophthalmopathy was predicted by the model with about 70% sensitivity and about 72% specificity, a median of roughly 6.4 months before onset. Most expanded thyroid clonotypes (frequency above 0.001) were also detected in blood, suggesting blood repertoires may reflect thyroid immune responses.

Amplification of TCR beta CDR3 regions was carried out from RNA transcripts. A first-round RT-PCR of the TCR CDR3 used the HTBI primer set with the Qiagen OneStep RT-PCR kit. The libraries were constructed in a second round of multiplex PCR and then size-selected and purified. The libraries were sequenced on an Illumina HiSeq2000 using paired-end 100 bp reads. On the authors' methods: SOAPnuke was used to process the raw data, removing reads that contained adapters or uncalled bases, had a mean Phred below 15, or lacked an exact match to the constant primer or identifier. COPE v1.2.5 was used to merge high-quality paired reads, and clonotypes were defined as unique nucleotide sequences. MiTCR v1.1 was used to align clonotypes to the IMGT TRBV, TRBD and TRBJ reference segments. The analysis was restricted to V-J combinations with a frequency above 0.0001, which together covered around 99% of the repertoires. The TCS score was defined as the ratio of F50 (clonal expansion) to E x V (chaos), calculated using BLOSUM62-based TCRdist between CDR3 peptides within each V-J. Welch's t-statistics and random forest reduced 500 to 550 V-J features to 13, which were used in a naive Bayes classifier (R e1071). TCRdb handled the public reads itself, with Q25 trimming in fastp and clone calling in MiXCR, and kept productive beta chains. Merged by CDR3 protein, the rows form single entries marked with the most common genes and DNA. TCRdb assigned the V and J calls; the authors' analysis was not used. The sample has some 620,000 distinct CDR3 sequences on record, roughly 15% of them singletons. Jointly, the top ten make up 3.8% of the sample.

The chain employs TRBV27 and TRBJ2-2; the junction holds 8 bases that match TRBD1. Material: blood. The TCR comes from a woman aged 25 to 39 with Graves' hyperthyroidism. This receptor has the CDR3 CASSDRENTGELFF. The DNA sequence is given as TGTGCCAGCTCGGACAGGGAGAACACCGGGGAGCTGTTTTTT.